The rows below give T cell receptor beta chains drawn from one sample of a study of CD8 T cells in ankylosing spondylitis. TCRdb ran MiXCR on the 5' RACE reads and lists one entry per CDR3 protein. Here the sample spans about 240,000 distinct CDR3 sequences, around 10% being singletons. Sample: blood, either unsorted or a sorted T cell fraction (not recorded which). These receptors came from a male donor with ankylosing spondylitis or in good health (not recorded which). Both conserved end residues are part of each CDR3. The order of the fields is CDR3 length, J gene, clone size, V gene, D gene, CDR3 protein, CDR3 DNA. The D gene is left open where the match is weak. For some rows the clone size is stated as once, few or many, or as a class when expanded; others skip it.

13	TRBJ1-6	many	TRBV5-1	-	CASRVGGNSPLHF	TGCGCCAGCAGGGTCGGGGGTAATTCACCCCTCCACTTT
16	TRBJ2-3	many	TRBV7-2	TRBD2	CASSLRASGIGDTQYF	TGTGCCAGCAGCTTAAGGGCTAGCGGGATTGGTGATACGCAGTATTTT
18	TRBJ1-2	-	TRBV12-5	-	CASGLALILEKTFSGYTF	TGTGCTAGTGGTTTGGCCTTAATTTTGGAGAAGACTTTTTCTGGCTACACCTTC
13	TRBJ1-1	many	TRBV5-5	-	CASSFSRDTEAFF	TGTGCCAGCAGCTTTTCTAGGGACACTGAAGCTTTCTTT
13	TRBJ2-1	many	TRBV5-1	TRBD2	CASSPPGGSEQFF	TGCGCCAGCAGCCCCCCGGGGGGAAGTGAGCAGTTCTTC
13	TRBJ2-2	many	TRBV9	-	CASSVAVGGELFF	TGTGCCAGCAGCGTAGCGGTAGGCGGGGAGCTGTTTTTT
13	TRBJ1-1	many	TRBV9	-	CASSLRPNTEAFF	TGTGCCAGCAGCCTAAGACCCAACACTGAAGCTTTCTTT
13	TRBJ2-1	many	TRBV10-3	-	CAISDREPFGQFF	TGTGCCATCAGTGATCGTGAGCCGTTCGGGCAGTTCTTC
16	TRBJ2-3	many	TRBV20-1	TRBD2	CSARGGSGGNTDTQYF	TGCAGTGCTAGAGGCGGTAGCGGGGGAAACACAGATACGCAGTATTTT
14	TRBJ2-1	many	TRBV29-1	TRBD2	CSVVASGVRNEQFF	TGCAGCGTTGTAGCTAGCGGGGTCCGAAATGAGCAGTTCTTC
17	TRBJ1-6	-	TRBV9	-	CASSVVGGDRYNSPLHF	TGTGCCAGCAGCGTCGTGGGAGGGGACCGTTATAATTCACCCCTCCACTTT
15	TRBJ2-4	-	TRBV12-3/TRBV12-4	-	CASTPGGSAKNIQYF	TGTGCCAGCACCCCTGGGGGATCGGCCAAAAACATTCAGTACTTC
15	TRBJ2-5	many	TRBV9	TRBD1	CASSSPGTGLETQYF	TGTGCCAGCAGTAGCCCCGGGACAGGGTTGGAGACCCAGTACTTC
12	TRBJ2-2	-	TRBV10-3	-	CAIVSATGELFF	TGTGCCATCGTCTCGGCCACCGGGGAGCTGTTTTTT
14	TRBJ1-4	many	TRBV28	-	CASSFGDFNEKLFF	TGTGCCAGCAGTTTCGGGGACTTTAACGAAAAACTGTTTTTT
13	TRBJ1-1	many	TRBV27	TRBD1	CASSDRGRTEAFF	TGTGCCAGCAGTGACAGGGGCCGGACTGAAGCTTTCTTT
12	TRBJ1-2	many	TRBV12-3/TRBV12-4	-	CASSSSSYGYTF	TGTGCCAGCAGTTCCTCGTCGTATGGCTACACCTTC
17	TRBJ2-3	many	TRBV4-2	TRBD1	CASSQDWQGDSTDTQYF	TGTGCCAGCAGCCAAGATTGGCAGGGGGATAGCACAGATACGCAGTATTTT
16	TRBJ2-3	many	TRBV7-3	TRBD2	CASSLKRERGTDTQYF	TGTGCCAGCAGCTTAAAGCGGGAGAGGGGCACAGATACGCAGTATTTT
14	TRBJ1-2	many	TRBV29-1	-	CSVEIGSRHYGYTF	TGCAGCGTTGAGATTGGGAGTCGGCACTATGGCTACACCTTC
12	TRBJ2-1	-	TRBV29-1	-	CSNRDGRNEQFF	TGCAGTAACCGGGATGGTCGCAATGAGCAGTTCTTC
15	TRBJ1-1	-	TRBV11-2	-	CASSPQLGGYTEAFF	TGTGCCAGCAGCCCTCAGCTCGGGGGCTACACTGAAGCTTTCTTT
14	TRBJ2-7	-	TRBV5-1	TRBD1	CASSIGTGAPEQYF	TGCGCCAGCAGCATCGGGACAGGGGCCCCCGAGCAGTACTTC